The present entry profiles one T cell receptor (beta chain) with its context. A read error may be the cause here, since a much bigger clone is one base away. Trimming took 4 bases from V and 10 from J, leaving 18 bases between them. Germline CDR1 is SGHRS and CDR2 is YFSETQ. This CDR3 is 14 amino acids long. Healthy individuals of Caucasian origin from Russia, aged about 6 to 95, served as donors. Sample-barcoded 5' priming and a J-beta primer mix drove a second PCR of roughly 6 to 12 cycles. One entry per CDR3 protein results from TCRdb running MiXCR on the 5' RACE reads. The profile shows hundreds of thousands of distinct CDR3 sequences, approximately 31% of them singletons. The sample originates from a study of blood T cells in healthy people across ages.

Material for sequencing was blood. V gene TRBV5-1 combines with J gene TRBJ2-1; D unclear. The clonotype comes from an elderly woman in good health. This chain's CDR3 is CASSHTLTEYEQFF. CDR3 DNA sequence: TGCGCCAGCAGCCACACCTTGACTGAATACGAGCAGTTCTTC.